A selection of T cell receptor beta chains follows, all from one sample in a study of T cell responses to AZD1222 COVID-19 vaccine. Method: immunoSEQ multiplex PCR; TCRdb's copy keeps in-frame clones and lacks some. The sample lists roughly 150,000 clones, 75% to 90% occurring once. The sample here was peripheral blood, taken 28 days after the second AZD1222 dose. The receptors stem from an adult who received the AZD1222 COVID-19 vaccine. The CDR3 runs from the conserved cysteine through the conserved F or W. D genes are given only for firm matches. The listing skips clone size in some rows; elsewhere it reads once, few, many or a size class.

CDR3 protein,CDR3 DNA,clone size,D gene,J gene,V gene
CASSPLQTITGSYSPLHF,TGTGCCAGCAGCCCCCTACAGACCATTACAGGGAGTTATTCACCCCTCCACTTT,-,-,TRBJ1-6,TRBV4-2
CASSQDQGLAAFF,TGCGCCAGCAGCCAAGATCAGGGGTTGGCAGCTTTCTTT,-,-,TRBJ1-1,TRBV4-1
CASSLGAGDEKLFF,TGCGCCAGCAGCTTAGGGGCAGGGGATGAAAAACTGTTTTTT,-,-,TRBJ1-4,TRBV5-1
CASSLLLAQPQHF,TGTGCCAGCAGTCTTCTACTGGCCCAGCCCCAGCATTTT,-,-,TRBJ1-5,TRBV28
CASSLPGTSGRTEQFF,TGTGCCAGCAGTTTACCCGGGACTAGCGGGAGGACTGAGCAGTTCTTC,-,TRBD2,TRBJ2-1,TRBV28
CASSYLTSGRAYEQFF,TGTGCCAGCAGTTACCTGACTAGCGGGAGGGCCTATGAGCAGTTCTTC,-,TRBD2,TRBJ2-1,TRBV6-5
CASSLAGRPPTNNEQFF,TGTGCCAGCAGCCTGGCAGGGAGGCCCCCTACCAACAATGAGCAGTTCTTC,-,-,TRBJ2-1,TRBV5-6
CASISGILNTEAFF,TGTGCCAGCATATCAGGGATCTTGAACACTGAAGCTTTCTTT,few,-,TRBJ1-1,TRBV28
CASSHGAGGGNQPQHF,TGTGCCAGCAGCCATGGGGCGGGGGGAGGCAATCAGCCCCAGCATTTT,-,-,TRBJ1-5,TRBV3-1/TRBV3-2
CASSQSGGQETQYF,TGTGCCAGCAGCCAATCTGGAGGCCAAGAGACCCAGTACTTC,-,-,TRBJ2-5,TRBV3-1/TRBV3-2
CARREPKGYTF,TGCGCCAGACGAGAGCCTAAGGGCTACACCTTC,-,-,TRBJ1-2,TRBV10-1
CASSLGTRDSNSPLHF,TGTGCCAGCAGCTTAGGGACACGGGACAGTAATTCACCCCTCCACTTT,-,TRBD1,TRBJ1-6,TRBV7-6
CASSLGSGTGVGNEQFF,TGTGCCAGCAGCTTAGGTAGCGGGACAGGGGTTGGCAATGAGCAGTTCTTC,once,TRBD1,TRBJ2-1,TRBV11-3
CASSERTAAQYF,TGTGCCAGCAGTGAAAGGACAGCGGCCCAGTACTTC,once,-,TRBJ2-5,TRBV25-1
CASSEFVIRGNQPQHF,TGTGCCAGCAGTGAATTTGTCATTAGGGGCAATCAGCCCCAGCATTTT,-,-,TRBJ1-5,TRBV2
CASTLEGQGFRSPLHF,TGTGCCAGCACTCTGGAGGGACAGGGCTTTAGGTCACCCCTCCACTTT,-,TRBD1,TRBJ1-6,TRBV28
CASSASIVEQFF,TGTGCCAGCAGCGCGTCGATTGTGGAGCAGTTCTTC,-,-,TRBJ2-1,TRBV28
CASSPLVGGAGEKLFF,TGTGCCAGCAGCCCTCTAGTGGGGGGGGCGGGTGAAAAACTGTTTTTT,-,-,TRBJ1-4,TRBV7-6
CAWSPNLAGQYF,TGTGCCTGGAGTCCCAACCTAGCGGGGCAGTACTTC,-,TRBD2,TRBJ2-7,TRBV30
CAIERERGTGELFF,TGTGCCATAGAGCGGGAGAGGGGGACCGGGGAGCTGTTTTTT,-,TRBD2,TRBJ2-2,TRBV10-3
CASSADGDYGYTF,TGTGCCAGCAGCGCGGACGGAGACTATGGCTACACCTTC,-,-,TRBJ1-2,TRBV11-1
CASSLGGTWQFF,TGTGCCAGCAGCTTAGGGGGGACGTGGCAGTTCTTC,-,-,TRBJ2-1,TRBV11-2
CATSDRANGYTF,TGTGCCACCTCGGACAGGGCGAATGGCTACACCTTC,-,TRBD1,TRBJ1-2,TRBV24-1
CASSDQGALGYGYTF,TGTGCCAGCAGCGACCAGGGGGCTTTGGGCTATGGCTACACCTTC,-,TRBD1,TRBJ1-2,TRBV7-2
CASSLTGRYGYTF,TGTGCCAGCAGTTTAACGGGGAGGTATGGCTACACCTTC,-,-,TRBJ1-2,TRBV28
CASSFSAGGVQETQYF,TGTGCCAGCAGCTTTTCAGCGGGAGGCGTCCAAGAGACCCAGTACTTC,-,TRBD2,TRBJ2-5,TRBV11-1
CAISPTGGINTEAFF,TGTGCCATCAGTCCGACAGGGGGGATAAACACTGAAGCTTTCTTT,-,TRBD1,TRBJ1-1,TRBV10-3
CASSQDLGLVQPQHF,TGCGCCAGCAGCCAAGATTTGGGGTTAGTCCAGCCCCAGCATTTT,-,-,TRBJ1-5,TRBV4-3
CATVRQLPNTEAFF,TGTGCCACCGTCCGACAGTTACCGAACACTGAAGCTTTCTTT,-,-,TRBJ1-1,TRBV10-3
CASSLGPANSGNTIYF,TGTGCCAGCAGCTTAGGCCCGGCAAACTCTGGAAACACCATATATTTT,-,-,TRBJ1-3,TRBV7-2
CSVGTEAFF,TGCAGCGTTGGCACTGAAGCTTTCTTT,-,-,TRBJ1-1,TRBV29-1
CASALLGPAYGYTF,TGTGCCAGTGCCCTCCTGGGACCTGCTTATGGCTACACCTTC,once,-,TRBJ1-2,TRBV19
CASSIGARNTEAFF,TGTGCCAGTAGTATAGGGGCCAGAAACACTGAAGCTTTCTTT,-,-,TRBJ1-1,TRBV19
CASSLEGNSNQPQHF,TGCGCCAGCAGCTTGGAGGGTAATAGCAATCAGCCCCAGCATTTT,-,-,TRBJ1-5,TRBV5-1
CAISDENGRLAGMNEQFF,TGTGCCATCAGTGACGAGAATGGGAGACTAGCGGGAATGAATGAGCAGTTCTTC,-,TRBD2,TRBJ2-1,TRBV10-3
CATSRVDREKLFF,TGTGCCACCAGCAGAGTTGACAGGGAAAAACTGTTTTTT,-,-,TRBJ1-4,TRBV15
CASRGSVYGYTF,TGTGCCTCCAGAGGGAGCGTCTATGGCTACACCTTC,-,-,TRBJ1-2,TRBV30
CASSFPGFLETQYF,TGTGCCAGCAGCTTCCCCGGGTTCTTAGAGACCCAGTACTTC,-,-,TRBJ2-5,TRBV11-2
CASNGGGTGELFF,TGCGCCAGCAATGGGGGAGGCACCGGGGAGCTGTTTTTT,-,-,TRBJ2-2,TRBV10-1
CASSPVIAGHNEQFF,TGCGCCAGCAGCCCGGTTATAGCGGGACACAATGAGCAGTTCTTC,-,TRBD2,TRBJ2-1,TRBV5-1
CASRTSGRAAQETQYF,TGCGCCAGCAGGACTAGCGGGAGGGCCGCACAAGAGACCCAGTACTTC,-,TRBD2,TRBJ2-5,TRBV5-1
CASTPSAVANQPQHF,TGTGCCAGTACCCCCTCGGCAGTGGCCAATCAGCCCCAGCATTTT,-,-,TRBJ1-5,TRBV19